This entry lists 26 T cell receptor beta chains sequenced from one sample in a study of shared clonotypes between healthy human individuals. Profiling relied on immunoSEQ multiplex PCR, and the TCRdb table lists in-frame clones only, not all of them. The sample has about 110,000 clones, about 63% seen once. The sequencing input was memory CD8+ T cells sorted from blood. Subset denoted: CD45RO+ cells pooled with CCR7-negative TemRA cells. The source of these receptors is a woman under 40 in good health.

V usage is TRBV5-1 and J usage is TRBJ2-2; D is perhaps TRBD1 (6 bases). Looked up from germline, CDR1 is SGHRS and CDR2 is YFSETQ. Between the trimmed V and J ends, which lost 3 bases and 4 bases, there was a span of 10 bases. The CDR3 has 14 residues. The chain's CDR3 is CASSWGTTTGELFF. CDR3 nucleotide sequence: TGCGCCAGCAGCTGGGGGACAACCACCGGGGAGCTGTTTTTT.

The gene calls are TRBV11-3 and TRBJ1-1, with a tentative D call TRBD1 (5 bases). This CDR3 region has 13 residues. Germline V gives CDR1 SGHNT, CDR2 YENEEA. V lost 2 bases, J lost 5 bases, and 9 bases lay in between. This chain's CDR3 is CASSLRGWTEAFF. The DNA for the CDR3 is TGTGCCAGCAGCTTAAGGGGTTGGACTGAAGCTTTCTTT.

This sequence joins TRBV9 and TRBJ2-7; TRBD2 agrees at 12 bases. CDR1 and CDR2 (germline): SGDLS, YYNGEE. The J segment lost 2 bases and the V segment lost 4 bases, leaving 10 bases of the junction unmatched. This CDR3 is built from 17 residues. In DNA, the CDR3 is TGTGCCAGCAGCCCTCGATCTAGCGGGAGGGCCCCCTACGAGCAGTACTTC. This encodes CASSPRSSGRAPYEQYF.

This clone showed up just a few times. The rearrangement links TRBV6-5 to TRBJ2-5, with D uncertain. The CDR3 spans 11 residues. Looked up from germline, CDR1 is MNHEY and CDR2 is SVGAGI. Trimming took off 4 bases at V and 4 bases at J, with 4 bases between the two ends. CDR3 sequence reads: CASSSSETQYF. In DNA form, the CDR3 reads TGTGCCAGCAGTTCATCAGAGACCCAGTACTTC.

The rearrangement links TRBV5-6 to TRBJ2-7; the D gene is possibly TRBD2 (5 bases). The CDR3 covers 14 residues. With 1 base removed from V and 3 bases from J, the gap between germline ends came to 11 bases. Germline V gene data show CDR1 as SGHDT and CDR2 as YYEEEE. The CDR3 sequence: CASSLSPSGYEQYF. The DNA for the CDR3 is TGTGCCAGCAGCTTGTCACCCAGCGGCTACGAGCAGTACTTC.

This clone was counted a single time. This chain joins TRBV4-1 and TRBJ2-2, with 8 bases matching TRBD2. Germline V lookup: CDR1 MGHRA, CDR2 YSYEKL. The CDR3 consists of 14 residues. The ends lost 5 bases at V and 7 bases at J; junction bases unmatched: 6. Written as DNA, the CDR3 is TGCGCCAGCAGCTACCTCACTAGCGGCGGGGAGCTGTTTTTT. Translating gives CASSYLTSGGELFF.

This clone was seen a single time. CDR3 nucleotides: TGTGCCAGCAGCTCTTTGCGACGGGACAGAGGGGCCTACGAGCAGTACTTC. Protein sequence: CASSSLRRDRGAYEQYF. The chain carries TRBV11-2 and TRBJ2-5; 7 bases match TRBD1. The last part of the DNA fits TRBJ2-7 better; the J call may be wrong. The CDR3 consists of 17 residues. Germline loops: CDR1 SGHAT, CDR2 FQNNGV.

The chain carries TRBV29-1 and TRBJ2-5; 9 bases map to TRBD1. The CDR3 covers 16 residues. Unmatched junction bases numbered 12, after V lost 6 bases and J lost 1 base. Germline lookup yields CDR1 SQVTM and CDR2 ANQGSEA. The chain's CDR3 is CSVDRGVGSLQETQYF. CDR3 DNA: TGCAGCGTGGACAGGGGAGTAGGCTCTCTCCAAGAGACCCAGTACTTC.

The chain links TRBV11-2 to TRBJ2-7; no firm D call. V was pared by 7 bases and J by 2 bases, with 15 bases between. The germline V gene has CDR1 SGHAT and CDR2 FQNNGV. The CDR3 spans 14 residues. In nucleotides, the CDR3 is TGTGCCAGCACGGGTCTCAAGGATCCCTACGAGCAGTACTTC. Its translation: CASTGLKDPYEQYF.

J is TRBJ2-5 and V is TRBV2; 7 nucleotides line up with TRBD1. The CDR3 runs to 14 residues. V lost 5 bases and J lost 5; bases outside the gene matches: 8. Germline lookup yields CDR1 SNHLY and CDR2 FYNNEI. The CDR3 DNA reads as TGTGCCAGCAGTACAACAGGGGTTGTGGAGACCCAGTACTTC. Its translation is CASSTTGVVETQYF.

This chain links TRBV7-9 with TRBJ2-4; 9 bases map to TRBD1. The CDR3 has 16 residues. Germline CDR1 and CDR2: SEHNR and FQNEAQ (reference sequence). J lost 6 bases, V lost 5 bases, and 11 bases had no gene match. CDR3 protein: CASSTNTGGFGNIQYF. As DNA, the CDR3 is TGTGCCAGCAGCACCAACACAGGGGGCTTCGGAAACATTCAGTACTTC. Based on the CDR3 plus reference TRBV7-9 and TRBJ2-4, the full variable domain is DTGVSQNPRHKITKRGQNVTFRCDPISEHNRLYWYRQTLGQGPEFLTYFQNEAQLEKSRLLSDRFSAERPKGSFSTLEIQRTEQGDSAMYLCASSTNTGGFGNIQYFGAGTRLSVL.

The CDR3 sequence: CASRGNRVSGEQYF. CDR3 coding DNA: TGTGCCAGCAGAGGGAACAGGGTTTCAGGAGAGCAGTACTTC. The chain combines TRBV27 with TRBJ2-7; weak D call: TRBD1 (6 bases). Trimming stripped 6 bases from V and 7 bases from J, with 19 bases between. Germline lookup yields CDR1 MNHEY and CDR2 SMNVEV (reference sequence). This CDR3 has 14 residues.

This clone was seen at least ten times. V and J are TRBV28 and TRBJ2-6; 8 bases match TRBD2. V shed 5 bases and J 1 base; nucleotides not matched to a gene: 19. Germline V gene sequence: CDR1 MDHEN, CDR2 SYDVKM. The length of the CDR3 is 21 residues. The CDR3 spells CASSPLPSGSLSASGANVLTF. Written as DNA, the CDR3 is TGTGCCAGCAGTCCTCTCCCGAGCGGGAGCCTAAGCGCGTCTGGGGCCAACGTCCTGACTTTC.

The chain links TRBV7-2 to TRBJ2-5; 11 bases are a match to TRBD2. In germline, CDR1 is SGHTA, CDR2 FQGNSA. Trimming cost V 5 bases and J 5 bases; bases outside gene matches: 7. The CDR3 totals 15 residues. CDR3 region: CASSTGTSGGETQYF. The DNA of the CDR3 is TGTGCCAGCAGCACCGGGACTAGCGGTGGGGAGACCCAGTACTTC.

The rearrangement uses TRBV11-2 and TRBJ2-5; D is uncertain. Per germline, CDR1 SGHAT and CDR2 FQNNGV. There are 14 residues in the CDR3. Between the trimmed V and J ends, which lost 5 bases and 1 base, there was a span of 11 bases. The CDR3 nucleotides are TGTGCCAGCAGCCAAGACATAGTCCAAGAGACCCAGTACTTC. This codes for CASSQDIVQETQYF.

J is TRBJ2-7 and V is TRBV19, with TRBD2 as a possible D gene (6 bases). This CDR3 spans 16 amino acids. Germline CDR1 reads LNHDA; CDR2 reads SQIVND (reference sequence). With 10 bases removed from V and 0 bases from J, the gap between germline ends came to 22 bases. The CDR3 loop is CATEGPAGGPSYEQYF. The CDR3 DNA reads TGTGCCACCGAAGGGCCAGCTGGAGGGCCCTCCTACGAGCAGTACTTC.

A few counts support this clone. This chain joins TRBV7-8 and TRBJ2-7; 7 bases map to TRBD2. With 5 bases clipped from V and 6 bases from J, the junction kept 1 base outside the gene matches. The CDR3 runs 11 residues. Per the germline V gene, CDR1 is SGHVS and CDR2 is FQNEAQ. CDR3 residues: CASSPGGEQYF. The DNA of the CDR3 is TGTGCCAGCAGCCCGGGGGGCGAGCAGTACTTC.

The chain uses TRBV15 and TRBJ2-4; 11 positions agree with TRBD2. Germline-derived CDR1 and CDR2 are LNHNV and YYDKDF (reference sequence). V was pared by 1 base and J by 13 bases, with 3 bases of the junction left unmatched. The CDR3 loop spans 13 amino acids. CDR3 region: CATSRGLAGLQYF. CDR3 DNA sequence: TGTGCCACCAGCAGAGGACTAGCGGGACTCCAGTACTTC.

This chain connects TRBV7-9 to TRBJ1-4, with D uncertain. The V gene lost 2 bases and the J gene lost 0 bases, with 10 bases spanning the gap. The CDR3 consists of 16 residues. Germline CDR1 SEHNR, CDR2 FQNEAQ (reference sequence). The CDR3 reads CASSLFLGATNEKLFF. The CDR3 nucleotides read TGTGCCAGCAGCTTATTTTTGGGCGCAACTAATGAAAAACTGTTTTTT. Combining the CDR3 with reference TRBV7-9 and TRBJ1-4 gives the whole variable domain DTGVSQNPRHKITKRGQNVTFRCDPISEHNRLYWYRQTLGQGPEFLTYFQNEAQLEKSRLLSDRFSAERPKGSFSTLEIQRTEQGDSAMYLCASSLFLGATNEKLFFGSGTQLSVL.

The chain uses TRBV29-1 and TRBJ2-3; TRBD2 matches 9 bases. This CDR3 is 15 amino acids long. Trimming cost V 6 bases and J 7 bases; bases outside gene matches: 14. The germline gives CDR1 SQVTM, CDR2 ANQGSEA. The CDR3 protein is CSVAPRAGGPNTQYF. The CDR3 DNA follows: TGCAGCGTCGCCCCCAGGGCGGGAGGGCCTAATACGCAGTATTTT.

The gene calls are TRBV11-2 and TRBJ1-2, with a possible D match to TRBD1 (5 bases). V gave up 7 bases and J gave up 5 bases, with 11 bases separating them. CDR1 and CDR2 from the germline V gene are SGHAT and FQNNGV. The CDR3 is 12 residues long. The CDR3 region is CASTDGGYGYTF. In DNA form, the CDR3 reads TGTGCCAGCACCGACGGGGGGTATGGCTACACCTTC.

This clone was counted between two and nine times. This chain uses TRBV28 with TRBJ2-6, with D unclear. Looked up from germline, CDR1 is MDHEN and CDR2 is SYDVKM. This CDR3 spans 16 amino acids. V lost 7 bases, J lost 2 bases, and 15 bases lay in between. In DNA form, the CDR3 reads TGTGCCAGCACCCCTAGGTCACTTACTGGGGCCAACGTCCTGACTTTC. It codes for CASTPRSLTGANVLTF. The full variable domain, its missing parts supplied by reference TRBV28 and TRBJ2-6, is DVKVTQSSRYLVKRTGEKVFLECVQDMDHENMFWYRQDPGLGLRLIYFSYDVKMKEKGDIPEGYSVSREKKERFSLILESASTNQTSMYLCASTPRSLTGANVLTFGAGSRLTVL.

This clone was detected only a few times. The gene calls are TRBV5-1 and TRBJ2-5; D might be TRBD2 (5 bases). The J call could be wrong; TRBJ2-7 is a better fit for the DNA end. Germline V gene sequence: CDR1 SGHRS, CDR2 YFSETQ. The CDR3 has 14 residues. The CDR3 bases are TGCGCCAGCAGCTTGGAACTAGACTACTACGAGCAGTACTTC. The encoded protein is CASSLELDYYEQYF.

The CDR3 loop reads CSVAEASYEQYF. As DNA, the CDR3 is TGCAGCGTTGCTGAGGCCTCCTACGAGCAGTACTTC. The rearrangement uses TRBV29-1 and TRBJ2-7; D remains unclear. With 4 bases removed from V and 0 bases from J, the gap between germline ends came to 7 bases. Germline assignment: CDR1 SQVTM and CDR2 ANQGSEA. This CDR3 has 12 residues.

V is TRBV28 and J is TRBJ1-4; TRBD1 might be the D (6 bases). The V gene lost 2 bases and the J gene lost 10 bases, with 8 bases spanning the gap. Germline V gene sequence: CDR1 MDHEN, CDR2 SYDVKM. The CDR3 sequence is 12 residues long. The CDR3 DNA reads as TGTGCCAGCAGTTTACCCAGGGGAAAACTGTTTTTT. This gives the protein CASSLPRGKLFF.

The chain uses TRBV30 and TRBJ2-2; tentative D call: TRBD2 (5 bases). V was cut by 0 bases and J by 6 bases, with 14 bases left in between. The CDR3 length is 15 residues. Per germline, CDR1 GTSNPN and CDR2 SVGIG (reference sequence). CDR3 protein: CAWSVRGAEAGELFF. The CDR3 DNA reads as TGTGCCTGGAGTGTAAGAGGAGCGGAGGCCGGGGAGCTGTTTTTT.